The rows below give T cell receptor beta chains drawn from one sample of a study of OX40 agonist ivuxolimab in advanced cancers. The data were produced by immunoSEQ multiplex PCR, yet TCRdb's version contains in-frame clones alone and is incomplete. The profile shows some 52,000 clones, over 80% of them singletons. Sample: CD4+ or CD8+ T cells sorted from blood, taken in a trial of the OX40 agonist ivuxolimab. The source of these receptors is an adult with an advanced solid tumor such as melanoma, head and neck, liver or kidney cancer. Each CDR3 is given with its conserved first and last residue. D genes are given only for firm matches. Size tells how often a clone was seen (once, few, many) or the class of an expanded clone, and some rows leave it out.

j_gene: TRBJ2-7; abundance: NA; d_gene: TRBD1; v_gene: TRBV6-6; CDR3aa: CASSYPDRGYEQYF; CDR3nt: TGTGCCAGCAGTTACCCCGACAGGGGCTACGAGCAGTACTTC
j_gene: TRBJ2-7; abundance: NA; d_gene: NA; v_gene: TRBV4-3; CDR3aa: CASSQGPYGDLSSYEQYF; CDR3nt: TGCGCCAGCAGCCAAGGCCCTTATGGGGACCTTAGCTCCTACGAGCAGTACTTC
j_gene: TRBJ2-4; abundance: NA; d_gene: NA; v_gene: TRBV6-1; CDR3aa: CASRGLGGNIQYF; CDR3nt: TGTGCCAGCAGGGGGTTGGGGGGAAACATTCAGTACTTC
j_gene: TRBJ1-5; abundance: NA; d_gene: TRBD1; v_gene: TRBV7-8; CDR3aa: CASSLGTGSSWSNQPQHF; CDR3nt: TGTGCCAGCAGCTTAGGGACAGGGAGTAGTTGGAGCAATCAGCCCCAGCATTTT
j_gene: TRBJ1-1; abundance: NA; d_gene: NA; v_gene: TRBV28; CDR3aa: CASSSFPGGMNTEAFF; CDR3nt: TGTGCCAGCAGTTCATTTCCTGGGGGAATGAACACTGAAGCTTTCTTT
j_gene: TRBJ2-7; abundance: NA; d_gene: TRBD2; v_gene: TRBV11-3; CDR3aa: CASSPRGTSWTYEQYF; CDR3nt: TGTGCCAGCAGCCCACGAGGGACTAGCTGGACCTACGAGCAGTACTTC
j_gene: TRBJ2-1; abundance: NA; d_gene: TRBD2; v_gene: TRBV10-3; CDR3aa: CAISESILAGGPFNEQFF; CDR3nt: TGTGCCATCAGTGAGTCGATACTAGCGGGAGGGCCGTTCAATGAGCAGTTCTTC
j_gene: TRBJ2-7; abundance: NA; d_gene: NA; v_gene: TRBV28; CDR3aa: CASSFGQTSYEQYF; CDR3nt: TGTGCCAGCAGTTTCGGCCAGACTTCCTACGAGCAGTACTTC
j_gene: TRBJ1-1; abundance: NA; d_gene: NA; v_gene: TRBV7-9; CDR3aa: CASSLGEGWNTEAFF; CDR3nt: TGTGCCAGCAGCTTAGGGGAGGGCTGGAACACTGAAGCTTTCTTT
j_gene: TRBJ1-3; abundance: NA; d_gene: TRBD1; v_gene: TRBV6-5; CDR3aa: CASSLQGIGNTIYF; CDR3nt: TGTGCCAGCAGTTTACAGGGGATTGGAAACACCATATATTTT
j_gene: TRBJ2-7; abundance: once; d_gene: TRBD2; v_gene: TRBV9; CDR3aa: CASSYASGRLYEQYF; CDR3nt: TGTGCCAGCAGCTACGCTAGCGGGAGGTTATACGAGCAGTACTTC
j_gene: TRBJ2-3; abundance: NA; d_gene: NA; v_gene: TRBV2; CDR3aa: CASSFIAEGDTQYF; CDR3nt: TGTGCCAGCAGCTTCATAGCGGAGGGGGATACGCAGTATTTT
j_gene: TRBJ2-7; abundance: NA; d_gene: NA; v_gene: TRBV13; CDR3aa: CASSFGSSYEQYF; CDR3nt: TGTGCCAGCAGCTTCGGCAGCTCCTACGAGCAGTACTTC
j_gene: TRBJ2-7; abundance: once; d_gene: NA; v_gene: TRBV5-1; CDR3aa: CASSLGQVNYEQYF; CDR3nt: TGCGCCAGCAGCTTGGGACAGGTGAACTACGAGCAGTACTTC
j_gene: TRBJ2-3; abundance: NA; d_gene: TRBD2; v_gene: TRBV2; CDR3aa: CASSDPSGEDPSTDTQYF; CDR3nt: TGTGCCAGCAGTGACCCTAGCGGGGAAGACCCTAGCACAGATACGCAGTATTTT
j_gene: TRBJ2-2; abundance: NA; d_gene: TRBD2; v_gene: TRBV4-1; CDR3aa: CATASIGLAGGPYPGELFF; CDR3nt: TGCGCCACCGCGAGTATTGGACTAGCGGGAGGGCCTTATCCGGGGGAGCTGTTTTTT
j_gene: TRBJ2-5; abundance: NA; d_gene: NA; v_gene: TRBV5-1; CDR3aa: CASSSLRDMMYQETQYF; CDR3nt: TGCGCCAGCAGCTCACTCCGGGACATGATGTACCAAGAGACCCAGTACTTC